The clone carrying this T cell receptor (beta chain) was counted a single time. The sample is drawn from a study of blood T cell repertoires in COVID-19. About the study: There were acute and convalescent COVID-19 samples, and they came from the United States, Italy and Spain.

Authors' methods: Amplified reference gene primers provided the basis for estimating nucleated cell counts. TCRdb's table, derived via immunoSEQ multiplex PCR, lists solely in-frame clones and lacks some. V, J and clone size are taken as reported in that table, and D and trimming were inferred from the DNA itself. The sample comprises about 280,000 clones, around 90% of which are singletons, and about 5.7% rests with the top ten. V lost 3 bases and J 7 bases, leaving 12 bases between the germline ends. CDR3 length equals 13 residues. Germline V CDR1 and CDR2: MDHEN, SYDVKM. All enrollees were roughly 18 to 89 years old and from approximately 24 US areas.

The V and J genes are TRBV28 and TRBJ2-5, with D maybe TRBD2 (6 bases). This TCR came from a woman between 35 and 50 years old who had recovered from COVID-19. The sample taken for sequencing was PBMCs or T cells enriched from blood (not recorded which). CDR3 in DNA: TGTGCCAGCAGTTTCCGGGGGAAGACGACCCAGTACTTC. This encodes CASSFRGKTTQYF.